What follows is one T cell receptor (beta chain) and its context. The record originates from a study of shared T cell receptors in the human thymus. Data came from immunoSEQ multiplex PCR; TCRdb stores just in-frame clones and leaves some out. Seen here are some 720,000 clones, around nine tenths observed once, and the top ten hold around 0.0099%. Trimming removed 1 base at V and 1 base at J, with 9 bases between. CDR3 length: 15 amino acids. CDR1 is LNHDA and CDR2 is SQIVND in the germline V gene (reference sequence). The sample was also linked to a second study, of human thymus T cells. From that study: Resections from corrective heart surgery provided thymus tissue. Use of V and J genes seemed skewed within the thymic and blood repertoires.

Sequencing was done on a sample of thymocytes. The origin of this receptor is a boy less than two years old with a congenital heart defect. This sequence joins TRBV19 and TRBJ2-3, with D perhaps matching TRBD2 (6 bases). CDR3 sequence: CASSIGERGTDTQYF. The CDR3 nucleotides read TGTGCCAGTAGTATAGGTGAGCGGGGCACAGATACGCAGTATTTT. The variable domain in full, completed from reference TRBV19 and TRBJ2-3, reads DGGITQSPKYLFRKEGQNVTLSCEQNLNHDAMYWYRQDPGQGLRLIYYSQIVNDFQKGDIAEGYSVSREKKESFPLTVTSAQKNPTAFYLCASSIGERGTDTQYFGPGTRLTVL.